This record concerns one T cell receptor (beta chain) sequence. Ophthalmopathy-affected donors exhibited moderate-to-severe activity, CAS ≥3, NOSPECS ≥4, and duration under 3 months. What supplied the PBMCs was roughly 11 ml of fresh peripheral blood. The study amplified TCR beta CDR3 regions using RNA transcripts. An opening RT-PCR round employed HTBI primers and preceded a second-round multiplex PCR. TCRdb used MiXCR to reprocess the multiplex PCR reads, holding one entry per CDR3 protein. The profile shows 650,000 to 900,000 distinct CDR3 sequences, 35% to 50% of them singletons. The data belong to a study of Graves' ophthalmopathy and Graves' hyperthyroidism. The TCR was taken from an adult man with Graves' ophthalmopathy. The sample consisted of peripheral blood.

The CDR3 protein is CAISPGTGGVYGYTF. The CDR3 DNA is TGTGCCATCAGTCCCGGGACAGGGGGCGTCTATGGCTACACCTTC. This chain joins TRBV10-3 and TRBJ1-2; 12 nucleotides line up with TRBD1. V shed 5 bases and J 4 bases; nucleotides not matched to a gene: 5. This CDR3 region has 15 residues. Germline lookup yields CDR1 ENHRY and CDR2 SYGVKD.